The 21 T cell receptor beta chains below all came from one sample that was sequenced in a study of cytomegalovirus exposure and HLA in healthy donors. Vbeta (60) and Jbeta (13) primers were used in the PCR. Generated by immunoSEQ multiplex PCR, the TCRdb table keeps only in-frame clones and is missing some. The data show around 100,000 clones, around 69% seen once. Sequenced sample: PBMCs. Receptors originate from a woman aged 55-70 years in good health and CMV-seropositive.

The gene calls are TRBV28 and TRBJ1-5; tentative D call: TRBD1 (6 bases). CDR3 size: 18 residues. Germline assignment: CDR1 MDHEN and CDR2 SYDVKM. Between the trimmed V and J ends, which lost 3 bases and 0 bases, there was a span of 18 bases. The CDR3 sequence: CASSFGRDGGDSNQPQHF. The CDR3 nucleotides are TGTGCCAGCAGTTTCGGAAGGGATGGGGGCGATAGCAATCAGCCCCAGCATTTT.

The genes are TRBV7-3 and TRBJ1-1, with a possible D match to TRBD1 (6 bases). This CDR3 spans 16 amino acids. Trimming shortened V by 1 base and J by 3 bases, and 15 bases separated the two germline ends. Germline V CDR1 and CDR2: SGHTA, FQGTGA. CDR3 protein: CASSLNGGGGDTEAFF. CDR3 nucleotides: TGTGCCAGCAGCTTAAATGGGGGAGGGGGTGACACTGAAGCTTTCTTT. Full variable domain (outside the CDR3, taken from reference TRBV7-3 and TRBJ1-1): GAGVSQTPSNKVTEKGKYVELRCDPISGHTALYWYRQSLGQGPEFLIYFQGTGAADDSGLPNDRFFAVRPEGSVSTLKIQRTERGDSAVYLCASSLNGGGGDTEAFFGQGTRLTVV.

This clone was counted a few times. V is TRBV5-1 and J is TRBJ2-3; the D is unclear. Germline CDR1 reads SGHRS; CDR2 reads YFSETQ. The CDR3 contains 14 residues. V was shortened by 5 bases and J by 0 bases, with 10 bases between the two germline ends. This chain's CDR3 is CASRSYSSTDTQYF. The CDR3 DNA reads as TGCGCCAGCAGGTCCTATAGTAGCACAGATACGCAGTATTTT.

This sequence joins TRBV4-1 and TRBJ2-7; TRBD2 might be the D (6 bases). CDR1 is MGHRA and CDR2 is YSYEKL in the germline V gene. Trimming took off 0 bases at V and 5 bases at J, with 14 bases between the two ends. This CDR3 is built from 15 residues. CDR3 loop: CASSQDDRESHEQYF. The DNA of the CDR3 is TGCGCCAGCAGCCAAGATGATCGGGAGAGCCACGAGCAGTACTTC.

The rearrangement joins TRBV5-8 to TRBJ2-6, with D tentatively TRBD1 (6 bases). Germline loops: CDR1 SGHTS, CDR2 YDEGEE. The V and J ends lost 4 bases and 0 bases respectively, with 11 bases between them. The CDR3 extends over 16 amino acids. Here the CDR3 reads CASSGQGISGANVLTF. Here the CDR3 DNA reads TGTGCCAGCAGCGGTCAGGGGATCTCTGGGGCCAACGTCCTGACTTTC. Supplemented by reference TRBV5-8 and TRBJ2-6, the full variable domain reads EAGVTQSPTHLIKTRGQQATLRCSPISGHTSVYWYQQALGLGLQFLLWYDEGEERNRGNFPPRFSGRQFPNYSSELNVNALELEDSALYLCASSGQGISGANVLTFGAGSRLTVL.

The chain couples TRBV2 to TRBJ2-5; possible D gene TRBD2, 6 bases. In germline, CDR1 is SNHLY, CDR2 FYNNEI. This CDR3 comprises 14 residues. V gave up 7 bases and J gave up 5 bases, with 17 bases separating them. CDR3 sequence (DNA): TGTGCCAGCACTAAGACCGGGAGCGCCGAGACCCAGTACTTC. This gives the protein CASTKTGSAETQYF. Full variable domain (missing parts from reference TRBV2 and TRBJ2-5): EPEVTQTPSHQVTQMGQEVILRCVPISNHLYFYWYRQILGQKVEFLVSFYNNEISEKSEIFDDQFSVERPDGSNFTLKIRSTKLEDSAMYFCASTKTGSAETQYFGPGTRLLVL.

This chain connects TRBV2 to TRBJ1-3; TRBD1 might be the D (5 bases). CDR1 SNHLY and CDR2 FYNNEI come from the germline V gene. The V gene lost 6 bases and the J gene lost 2 bases, with 17 bases spanning the gap. The CDR3 loop spans 16 amino acids. CDR3 DNA: TGTGCCAGCAGCGCGGAACTGGGGGGAACTGGAAACACCATATATTTT. This encodes CASSAELGGTGNTIYF.

The chain has TRBV9 and TRBJ2-1, with TRBD1 as a possible D gene (8 bases). V gave up 4 bases and J gave up 7 bases, with 24 bases separating them. Looked up from germline, CDR1 is SGDLS and CDR2 is YYNGEE. The CDR3 runs to 17 residues. DNA for the CDR3: TGTGCCAGCAGCCCCTACCCACAGGGGGGAGGGCCAAATGAGCAGTTCTTC. As protein: CASSPYPQGGGPNEQFF.

This rearrangement joins TRBV7-3 to TRBJ2-3; TRBD2 aligns across 8 bases. Germline V gene sequence: CDR1 SGHTA, CDR2 FQGTGA. CDR3 length: 16 amino acids. Trimming took 5 bases from V and 2 from J; bases not matched to a gene: 9. CDR3 loop: CASSHSPSGPTDTQYF. DNA of the CDR3: TGTGCCAGCAGCCATTCTCCTAGCGGGCCCACAGATACGCAGTATTTT.

The V and J genes are TRBV4-1 and TRBJ2-3, with D possibly TRBD1 on 6 matching bases. CDR1 and CDR2 (germline): MGHRA, YSYEKL. The CDR3 length is 16 residues. Trimming stripped 4 bases from V and 3 bases from J, with 17 bases between. The DNA of the CDR3 is TGCGCCAGCAGCCTAGGGGGTCGCAGCGTTACAGATACGCAGTATTTT. The encoded protein is CASSLGGRSVTDTQYF.

This clone appeared a single time. A much larger clone differs from this one at a single base, so this may be a read error. CDR3 DNA: TGTGCCAGCAGCATCTCTGGGGCCAACGTCCTGACTTTC. Translating gives CASSISGANVLTF. The rearrangement joins TRBV6-1 to TRBJ2-6; D gene ambiguous. Germline V gene lookup returns CDR1 MNHNS and CDR2 SASEGT. V shed 6 bases and J shed 0 bases, with 3 bases lying between them. The CDR3 is 13 residues long.

The J gene is TRBJ2-5, the V gene TRBV2; D is unresolved. The CDR3 spans 14 residues. Trimming cost V 7 bases and J 2 bases, with 14 bases left between them. Germline V gene lookup returns CDR1 SNHLY and CDR2 FYNNEI. CDR3 residues: CASKLGTEQETQYF. DNA for the CDR3: TGTGCCAGCAAGCTCGGAACAGAGCAAGAGACCCAGTACTTC. The full variable domain, its missing parts supplied by reference TRBV2 and TRBJ2-5, is EPEVTQTPSHQVTQMGQEVILRCVPISNHLYFYWYRQILGQKVEFLVSFYNNEISEKSEIFDDQFSVERPDGSNFTLKIRSTKLEDSAMYFCASKLGTEQETQYFGPGTRLLVL.

CDR3 sequence reads: CASSLEDQHSGANVLTF. The CDR3 nucleotides are TGTGCCAGCAGTTTAGAAGATCAACACTCTGGGGCCAACGTCCTGACTTTC. The chain links TRBV28 to TRBJ2-6; D unclear. This CDR3 has 17 residues. Trimming removed 2 bases from V and 0 bases from J, with 11 bases in between. Germline V gives CDR1 MDHEN, CDR2 SYDVKM.

The chain couples TRBV4-2 to TRBJ2-2; D gene unclear. V shed 5 bases and J shed 4 bases, with 8 bases lying between them. The germline gives CDR1 LGHNA, CDR2 YNFKEQ. There are 13 residues in the CDR3. The CDR3 spells CASSEAGTGELFF. The CDR3, as DNA: TGTGCCAGCAGCGAAGCCGGCACCGGGGAGCTGTTTTTT.

V is TRBV5-4 and J is TRBJ2-3, with 13 bases aligning to TRBD2. This CDR3 spans 16 amino acids. V was clipped by 4 bases and J by 3 bases; unmatched bases: 5. Germline CDR1 SGHNT, CDR2 YYREEE (reference sequence). CDR3 coding DNA: TGTGCCAGCAGCCCCGGGACTAGCGGGATTACAGATACGCAGTATTTT. Its translation: CASSPGTSGITDTQYF.

J is TRBJ2-5 and V is TRBV10-3; 7 nucleotides line up with TRBD1. The CDR3 runs 15 residues. Germline CDR1 is ENHRY and CDR2 is SYGVKD. The V gene end was trimmed by 5 bases and the J gene end by 2 bases; junction bases not matched to a gene: 8. CDR3 sequence reads: CAISRPGTAQETQYF. CDR3 nucleotides: TGTGCCATCAGTAGGCCAGGGACAGCACAAGAGACCCAGTACTTC.

V and J are TRBV5-3 and TRBJ2-5; no firm D call. Gene TRBJ2-7 matches the end of the DNA better, so the J call may be wrong. Being an ORF, TRBV5-3 has a function that is uncertain. The CDR3 is 13 amino acids. In DNA form, the CDR3 reads TGTGCCAGAAGCGCTCCGGCCCACTACGAGCAGTACTTC. Protein sequence: CARSAPAHYEQYF.

This chain joins TRBV2 and TRBJ1-5; TRBD1 might be the D (6 bases). Per the germline V gene, CDR1 is SNHLY and CDR2 is FYNNEI. This CDR3 comprises 14 residues. The V and J ends lost 5 bases and 4 bases respectively, with 12 bases between them. The CDR3 protein is CASSFQGKNQPQHF. The CDR3 region has the DNA TGTGCCAGCAGTTTCCAGGGGAAGAATCAGCCCCAGCATTTT.

The rearrangement uses TRBV2 and TRBJ1-4, with D maybe TRBD1 (5 bases). Trimming pared 2 bases from V and 6 bases from J, leaving 10 bases between. This CDR3 spans 14 amino acids. Germline V gene sequence: CDR1 SNHLY, CDR2 FYNNEI. The CDR3 sequence: CASSERSGYEKLFF. CDR3 nucleotide sequence: TGTGCCAGCAGTGAAAGGTCAGGGTATGAAAAACTGTTTTTT.

The CDR3 sequence is CASREDGNTEAFF. In DNA, the CDR3 is TGTGCCAGCAGGGAGGACGGGAACACTGAAGCTTTCTTT. The chain couples TRBV2 to TRBJ1-1, with D unclear. CDR3 length: 13 residues. V was clipped by 6 bases and J by 1 base, with 9 bases between them. Looked up from germline, CDR1 is SNHLY and CDR2 is FYNNEI.

The genes are TRBV4-1 and TRBJ1-1; TRBD1 aligns across 7 bases. The germline gives CDR1 MGHRA, CDR2 YSYEKL. V lost 1 base, J lost 9 bases, and 5 bases stayed unmatched. The CDR3 consists of 13 residues. In DNA form, the CDR3 reads TGCGCCAGCAGCCAAGCCTTGGACAGGCAAGCTTTCTTT. As protein: CASSQALDRQAFF.